This TCR beta chain was recovered during a study of cytomegalovirus exposure and HLA in healthy donors. Trimming took 4 bases from V and 4 from J, leaving 17 bases between them. Germline V CDR1 and CDR2: SGHDT, YYEEEE. The CDR3 runs 15 residues. Profiling relied on immunoSEQ multiplex PCR, and the TCRdb table lists in-frame clones only, not all of them. The sample records about 360,000 clones, 70% to 90% being singletons. The clonotype originates from a woman under 30 in good health and CMV-seronegative. Sequencing was done on a sample of PBMCs. The gene calls are TRBV5-6 and TRBJ1-1; TRBD1 is a possible D gene (5 bases). This CDR3 reads CASSPYGQGGTEAFF. CDR3 nucleotide sequence: TGTGCCAGCAGCCCCTATGGGCAGGGAGGCACTGAAGCTTTCTTT.